The TCR beta chain under discussion was sequenced for a study of T cell responses to AZD1222 COVID-19 vaccine. Germline values: CDR1 SGHRS, CDR2 YFSETQ. This CDR3 region has 13 residues. V trimming: 6 bases; J trimming: 7 bases; junction bases outside the gene matches: 8. Sequenced by immunoSEQ multiplex PCR; TCRdb stores in-frame clones only, minus some. The sample comprises over 45,000 clones, around 91% of which are singletons, and about 5.2% rests with the top ten. The sequencing here drew on peripheral blood, taken 28 days after the second AZD1222 dose. V is TRBV5-1 and J is TRBJ2-7; 9 nucleotides agree with TRBD1. This TCR derives from an adult who received the AZD1222 COVID-19 vaccine. CDR3 region: CASNPDRGNEQYF. The CDR3 DNA reads TGCGCCAGCAACCCGGACAGGGGCAATGAGCAGTACTTC.